This entry lists 30 T cell receptor beta chains sequenced from one sample in a study of technical replicates of blood from several donors. TCRdb keeps only in-frame clones here, not all; method: immunoSEQ multiplex PCR. This sample carries about 80,000 clones, roughly 98% of them seen once, and the ten largest clones take roughly 0.15%. Specimen: T cells isolated from PBMCs. These receptors were taken from a human donor in good health.

The chain employs TRBV11-3 and TRBJ1-1; tentatively, D is TRBD1 (6 bases). Deletions cut 5 bases from V and 3 bases from J, with 19 bases between. The CDR3 has 16 amino acids. The germline gives CDR1 SGHNT, CDR2 YENEEA. DNA for the CDR3: TGTGCCAGCAGCCCCGGCGGGGGCGGGTATTACACTGAAGCTTTCTTT. Its protein is CASSPGGGGYYTEAFF.

This sequence joins TRBV2 and TRBJ1-3; D gene ambiguous. This CDR3 is built from 13 residues. V gave up 3 bases and J gave up 0 bases, with 3 bases separating them. CDR1 and CDR2 from the germline V gene are SNHLY and FYNNEI. The CDR3 protein is CASSDSSGNTIYF. DNA for the CDR3: TGTGCCAGCAGTGATAGCTCTGGAAACACCATATATTTT. The variable domain in full, completed from reference TRBV2 and TRBJ1-3, reads EPEVTQTPSHQVTQMGQEVILRCVPISNHLYFYWYRQILGQKVEFLVSFYNNEISEKSEIFDDQFSVERPDGSNFTLKIRSTKLEDSAMYFCASSDSSGNTIYFGEGSWLTVV.

The chain is built from TRBV5-5 and TRBJ1-1; TRBD1 might be the D (5 bases). V lost 5 bases and J 2 bases, leaving 16 bases between the germline ends. This CDR3 region has 15 residues. Germline V lookup: CDR1 SGHKS, CDR2 YYEKEE (reference sequence). This CDR3 is CASRNLKQGNTEAFF. The DNA of the CDR3 is TGTGCCAGCAGGAACCTAAAGCAGGGAAACACTGAAGCTTTCTTT.

The gene calls are TRBV6-6 and TRBJ1-2; 9 bases are a match to TRBD1. The CDR3 is 15 amino acids. V dropped 5 bases and J dropped 4; count of bases not matched to a gene: 8. Germline CDR1 is MNHNY and CDR2 is SVGAGI (reference sequence). The CDR3 is CASSDPGQGSYGYTF. The DNA of the CDR3 is TGTGCCAGCAGTGACCCGGGACAGGGATCCTATGGCTACACCTTC.

As DNA, the CDR3 is TGTGCCAGCAGTGAATTTCAGGGCGGAGAAGAGCAGTTCTTC. Residues: CASSEFQGGEEQFF. The rearrangement links TRBV25-1 to TRBJ2-1; D is possibly TRBD1 (5 bases). Germline V gene lookup returns CDR1 MGHDK and CDR2 SYGVNS. V lost 1 base and J lost 10, with 14 bases in between. The CDR3 runs 14 residues. Combining the CDR3 with reference TRBV25-1 and TRBJ2-1 gives the whole variable domain EADIYQTPRYLVIGTGKKITLECSQTMGHDKMYWYQQDPGMELHLIHYSYGVNSTEKGDLSSESTVSRIRTEHFPLTLESARPSHTSQYLCASSEFQGGEEQFFGPGTRLTVL.

DNA of the CDR3: TGTGCTAGTGGTTTGTCCACGGGAGAGACCCAGTACTTC. Translated, it gives CASGLSTGETQYF. V is TRBV12-5 and J is TRBJ2-5; D gene ambiguous. Germline V gene data show CDR1 as LGHNT and CDR2 as FRNRAP. The CDR3 length is 13 residues. Trimming pared 2 bases from V and 4 bases from J, leaving 8 bases between.

This sequence joins TRBV5-6 and TRBJ2-5; D gene unclear. The CDR3 sequence is 13 residues long. The V gene lost 2 bases and the J gene lost 0 bases, with 5 bases spanning the gap. Germline lookup yields CDR1 SGHDT and CDR2 YYEEEE. CDR3 sequence (DNA): TGTGCCAGCAGCTTTTTAAACCAAGAGACCCAGTACTTC. Its protein product is CASSFLNQETQYF. The complete variable domain, with remaining parts taken from reference TRBV5-6 and TRBJ2-5, reads DAGVTQSPTHLIKTRGQQVTLRCSPKSGHDTVSWYQQALGQGPQFIFQYYEEEERQRGNFPDRFSGHQFPNYSSELNVNALLLGDSALYLCASSFLNQETQYFGPGTRLLVL.

This clone appeared once. The V call is TRBV9, the J call TRBJ2-1, with TRBD1 matching over 8 bases. The CDR3 is made up of 14 amino acids. The V segment lost 4 bases and the J segment 8 bases; nucleotides outside the gene matches: 8. Germline CDR1 and CDR2: SGDLS and YYNGEE. The CDR3 sequence: CASSPRTGSHEQFF. The CDR3 coding sequence is TGTGCCAGCAGCCCGAGGACAGGGTCGCATGAGCAGTTCTTC.

The rearrangement uses TRBV4-2 and TRBJ2-2; TRBD2 aligns across 9 bases. Germline values: CDR1 LGHNA, CDR2 YNFKEQ. CDR3 size: 19 residues. The trim removed 0 bases at V and 3 bases at J, leaving 11 bases unmatched. The CDR3 protein is CASSQDVGREGRDTGELFF. CDR3 coding DNA: TGTGCCAGCAGCCAAGATGTCGGGCGGGAGGGCCGGGACACCGGGGAGCTGTTTTTT.

The V call is TRBV10-2, the J call TRBJ2-3; 7 bases fit TRBD1. This CDR3 contains 15 residues. J lost 2 bases, V lost 3 bases, and 5 bases had no gene match. Per germline, CDR1 WSHSY and CDR2 SAAADI. The DNA for the CDR3 is TGCGCCAGCAGTGACAGGGGGTCCCTCACAGATACGCAGTATTTT. Translated, it gives CASSDRGSLTDTQYF.

This chain links TRBV5-6 with TRBJ2-7; TRBD1 might be the D (5 bases). The ends were cut back, 2 bases at V and 4 bases at J, with 10 bases in the middle. Germline V CDR1 and CDR2: SGHDT, YYEEEE. The CDR3 extends over 13 amino acids. The CDR3 region has the DNA TGTGCCAGCAGCTTACAGGATTCTTACGAGCAGTACTTC. Translating it yields CASSLQDSYEQYF.

The chain couples TRBV11-3 to TRBJ2-2; D may be TRBD1 (5 bases). This CDR3 is 15 amino acids long. The germline V and J ends were trimmed by 4 bases and 1 base, with 10 bases remaining between them. Germline values: CDR1 SGHNT, CDR2 YENEEA. The CDR3 spells CASSSWGKNTGELFF. In DNA form, the CDR3 reads TGTGCCAGCAGCTCATGGGGCAAGAACACCGGGGAGCTGTTTTTT.

This sequence joins TRBV5-4 and TRBJ1-1, with 12 bases fitting TRBD1. Germline trimming cut 3 bases from V and 3 bases from J; bases unmatched to any gene: 6. Germline V lookup: CDR1 SGHNT, CDR2 YYREEE (reference sequence). CDR3 length equals 16 residues. The CDR3 DNA is TGTGCCAGCAGCTCCGGGACAGGGGGCAGCGACACTGAAGCTTTCTTT. Its translation: CASSSGTGGSDTEAFF.

This chain joins TRBV13 and TRBJ2-3; D is unclear. Germline CDR1 is PRHDT and CDR2 is FYEKMQ (reference sequence). V shed 5 bases and J shed 0 bases, with 15 bases lying between them. This CDR3 contains 16 residues. The DNA of the CDR3 is TGTGCCAGCAGCCCCTCGCATGGGCTGAGCACAGATACGCAGTATTTT. This sequence encodes CASSPSHGLSTDTQYF.

The chain combines TRBV5-1 with TRBJ2-2; D gene uncertain. The CDR3 has 16 amino acids. The ends were cut back, 0 bases at V and 0 bases at J, with 9 bases in the middle. Germline V lookup: CDR1 SGHRS, CDR2 YFSETQ. CDR3 bases: TGCGCCAGCAGCTTGGATCTGTTCGCGAACACCGGGGAGCTGTTTTTT. Residues: CASSLDLFANTGELFF.

The rearrangement joins TRBV4-1 to TRBJ2-7; the D gene is possibly TRBD2 (7 bases). The germline V gene encodes CDR1 MGHRA and CDR2 YSYEKL. The CDR3 consists of 16 residues. Trimming stripped 4 bases from V and 3 bases from J, with 19 bases between. CDR3 nucleotides: TGCGCCAGCAGCCCCGGGGCCGGGGGGCAGATCTACGAGCAGTACTTC. It encodes CASSPGAGGQIYEQYF.

The chain links TRBV6-5 to TRBJ1-1, with 7 nucleotides matching TRBD1. With 0 bases clipped from V and 1 base from J, the junction kept 2 bases outside the gene matches. CDR3 length equals 15 residues. Germline V gene sequence: CDR1 MNHEY, CDR2 SVGAGI. The CDR3 nucleotides are TGTGCCAGCAGTTACTCGAGGGGGCAGAACACTGAAGCTTTCTTT. Its protein is CASSYSRGQNTEAFF.

The rearrangement uses TRBV9 and TRBJ2-7; TRBD2 might be the D (6 bases). The ends were cut back, 4 bases at V and 4 bases at J, with 9 bases in the middle. From germline, CDR1 is SGDLS and CDR2 YYNGEE. The length of the CDR3 is 12 residues. In DNA, the CDR3 is TGTGCCAGCAGCAACCGGGAGTACGAGCAGTACTTC. Protein product: CASSNREYEQYF.

This rearrangement joins TRBV6-5 to TRBJ2-5, with a weak D call TRBD2 (5 bases). The V gene's germline CDR1 is MNHEY and CDR2 SVGAGI. Between the trimmed V and J ends, which lost 0 bases and 1 base, there was a span of 9 bases. There are 15 residues in the CDR3. CDR3 residues: CASSYSGAPQETQYF. DNA for the CDR3: TGTGCCAGCAGTTACTCGGGAGCCCCCCAAGAGACCCAGTACTTC.

V and J are TRBV4-2 and TRBJ1-2; 9 nucleotides match TRBD1. Trimming took 4 bases from V and 4 from J; bases not matched to a gene: 13. The CDR3 runs to 17 residues. The germline V gene has CDR1 LGHNA and CDR2 YNFKEQ. CDR3 amino acids: CASSLTYGQGIGYGYTF. The CDR3 DNA is TGTGCCAGCAGCCTTACCTACGGACAGGGGATTGGCTATGGCTACACCTTC.

The table lists this clone with a count of one. This sequence joins TRBV25-1 and TRBJ2-1; D is perhaps TRBD1 (5 bases). Trimming took 3 bases from V and 4 from J, leaving 13 bases between them. Per the germline V gene, CDR1 is MGHDK and CDR2 is SYGVNS. This CDR3 is 15 amino acids long. Here the CDR3 reads CASSDRSRGYNEQFF. DNA of the CDR3: TGTGCCAGCAGTGACCGGAGTAGGGGTTACAATGAGCAGTTCTTC.

This chain connects TRBV6-5 to TRBJ2-3; perhaps TRBD1 as D (5 bases). CDR1 MNHEY and CDR2 SVGAGI come from the germline V gene. The V end was cut by 2 bases, the J end by 6 bases, with 12 bases between. The CDR3 has 14 amino acids. The CDR3 is CASSYGAAMDTQYF. In nucleotides, the CDR3 is TGTGCCAGCAGTTACGGGGCTGCGATGGATACGCAGTATTTT.

J is TRBJ2-1 and V is TRBV28; 8 bases align to TRBD2. From germline, CDR1 is MDHEN and CDR2 SYDVKM. V dropped 6 bases and J dropped 3; count of bases not matched to a gene: 7. The CDR3 spans 15 residues. In DNA, the CDR3 is TGTGCCAGCAGCCCTTCGGGACTAGACTACAATGAGCAGTTCTTC. The encoded protein is CASSPSGLDYNEQFF.

This chain joins TRBV13 and TRBJ1-5; D uncertain. This CDR3 region has 13 residues. Per germline, CDR1 PRHDT and CDR2 FYEKMQ (reference sequence). Trimming removed 2 bases from V and 1 base from J, with 3 bases in between. The CDR3 spells CASSLSSNQPQHF. Written as DNA, the CDR3 is TGTGCCAGCAGCTTATCAAGCAATCAGCCCCAGCATTTT.

This clone was seen just once. V usage is TRBV29-1 and J usage is TRBJ2-2; TRBD2 agrees at 8 bases. In germline, CDR1 is SQVTM, CDR2 ANQGSEA. The junction had 15 bases not matched to a gene; V was cut back by 6 bases and J by 3 bases. CDR3 length equals 17 residues. The CDR3 loop is CSVIAGRTHSDTGELFF. The CDR3 coding sequence is TGCAGCGTAATAGCGGGGAGAACCCACTCCGACACCGGGGAGCTGTTTTTT.

V and J are TRBV6-1 and TRBJ2-2; 8 nucleotides match TRBD2. The trim removed 6 bases at V and 6 bases at J, leaving 9 bases unmatched. This CDR3 is built from 15 residues. Germline assignment: CDR1 MNHNS and CDR2 SASEGT. The DNA for the CDR3 is TGTGCCAGCAGCAAAGGGACTAGATTTTCCGGGGAGCTGTTTTTT. It encodes CASSKGTRFSGELFF.

The gene calls are TRBV2 and TRBJ2-3; 13 bases fit TRBD2. With V trimmed by 5 bases and J by 11 bases, 10 bases remained unmatched. Germline V gene data show CDR1 as SNHLY and CDR2 as FYNNEI. The CDR3 extends over 15 amino acids. The CDR3 reads CASSPGTSGIDRQYF. CDR3 DNA sequence: TGTGCCAGCAGTCCCGGGACTAGCGGGATCGACAGGCAGTATTTT.

This rearrangement joins TRBV4-2 to TRBJ2-7, with 13 bases lining up with TRBD2. The CDR3 loop spans 16 amino acids. Germline V gives CDR1 LGHNA, CDR2 YNFKEQ. V lost 0 bases and J lost 1; bases outside the gene matches: 0. The CDR3 DNA is TGTGCCAGCAGCCAAGAACTAGCGGGGGGGTCCTACGAGCAGTACTTC. The encoded protein is CASSQELAGGSYEQYF.

This chain's CDR3 is CASSTSGTFGELFF. CDR3 coding DNA: TGTGCCAGCAGTACTAGCGGGACCTTCGGGGAGCTGTTTTTT. The V and J genes are TRBV27 and TRBJ2-2; 10 nucleotides line up with TRBD2. CDR1 MNHEY and CDR2 SMNVEV come from the germline V gene (reference sequence). The CDR3 has 14 amino acids. After removal of 5 bases from V and 7 bases from J, the junction contained 4 bases not matched to a gene.

Concerning this clone: Since no conserved phenylalanine or tryptophan closes the CDR3, a read error is the likely cause. The DNA is omitted, as the CDR3 cannot be located on it reliably, and the CDR3 follows TCRdb's listing. CDR3 residues: CSVEEAQT. J is TRBJ2-4 and V is TRBV29-1; the table's D call of TRBD1 was not tested on the DNA. The CDR3 numbers 8 amino acids, ends counted. Germline CDR1 and CDR2: SQVTM and ANQGSEA.